The sequence of this TCR beta chain was determined in a study of T-cell reconstitution after alpha-beta-depleted transplantation in children. Study conclusions and caveats: It was reported that alpha-beta T cells came from several hundred expanded graft clones (about two months after transplant). The high TCRbeta diversity at day 60 in some patients came from surviving recipient T cells and thymic progenitors. T-cell counts and diversity at one year following transplant were attributed mainly to newly produced T cells.

This clonotype was seen many times. What it binds is not known. Library preparation (for TCRbeta) was performed with unique molecular identifiers. MiXCR, applied by TCRdb to the PCR reads, yields one record per CDR3 protein. The sample shows around 800,000 distinct CDR3 sequences, less than 20% of them seen only once. The CDR3 totals 14 residues. Germline CDR1 and CDR2: MNHEY and SMNVEV (reference sequence). Trimming cost V 4 bases and J 7 bases, with 14 bases left between them. The chain carries TRBV27 and TRBJ2-1; D gene ambiguous. The sequence was collected from a male patient aged 10-17 years who had a stem cell transplant for acute lymphoblastic leukemia, so the T cells may come from the graft donor. This material consisted of PBMCs, mostly from graft donor cells, taken 360 days after TCRalphabeta/CD19-depleted stem cell transplant. CDR3 region: CASSYWASGNEQFF. CDR3 sequence (DNA): TGTGCCAGCAGTTACTGGGCTAGTGGTAATGAGCAGTTCTTC.